Listed here is a single T cell receptor beta chain. Its antigen has not been determined. One base away there is no much larger clone; base qualities are not given. V was cut back by 1 base and J by 3 bases, leaving a gap of 10 bases between them. According to the germline V gene, CDR1 reads SGDLS and CDR2 reads YYNGEE. Reading from cysteine to phenylalanine, the CDR3 counts 14 amino acids. Just CDR3 DNA is preserved here, 42 bases in frame from base 1. The record originates from a study of T cell changes during pregnancy in multiple sclerosis (dated by TCRdb to between 2018 and 2021). In the study overall: Changes in the T cell repertoire over the course of pregnancy were examined in this study in women with multiple sclerosis.

Receptor amplification or capture employed the immunoSEQ multiplex PCR assay. TCRdb re-hosts the immuneACCESS table, in-frame sequences only. Its copies lack some clones; in the studies checked, an unresolved V gene accounts for under half of them, and the cause for the rest is not known. This sample gives roughly 100,000 clones in total; about nine tenths of them show up just once. The ten biggest clones cover around 3.5% of the sample. The sequence came from a female donor with multiple sclerosis, enrolled in a pregnancy study. This specimen was peripheral blood, taken after pregnancy. The chain is assembled from TRBV9 and TRBJ1-1, with the D segment identity uncertain. The DNA is TGTGCCAGCAGCGTATATCCTCAGGACACTGAAGCTTTCTTT. Translation gives CASSVYPQDTEAFF.